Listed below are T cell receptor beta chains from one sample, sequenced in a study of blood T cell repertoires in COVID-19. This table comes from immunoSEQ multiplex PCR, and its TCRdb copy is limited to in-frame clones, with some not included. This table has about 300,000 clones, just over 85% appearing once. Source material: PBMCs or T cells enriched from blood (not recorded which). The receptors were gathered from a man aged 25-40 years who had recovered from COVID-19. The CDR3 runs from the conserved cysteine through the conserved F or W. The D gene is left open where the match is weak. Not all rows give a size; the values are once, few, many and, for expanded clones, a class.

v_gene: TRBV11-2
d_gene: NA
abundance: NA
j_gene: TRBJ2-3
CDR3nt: TGTGCCAGCACCCGATGGGACTCCACCCCCGGCCATACGCAGTATTTT
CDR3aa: CASTRWDSTPGHTQYF

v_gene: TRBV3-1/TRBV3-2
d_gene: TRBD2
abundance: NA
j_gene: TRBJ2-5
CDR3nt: TGTGCCAGCAGCCCCCGACTAGCGGGAGGCCGGGAGAGCCAGTACTTC
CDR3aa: CASSPRLAGGRESQYF

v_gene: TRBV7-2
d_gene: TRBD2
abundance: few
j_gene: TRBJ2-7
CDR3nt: TGTGCCAGCAGTACGGGGGGGGCCTTCTACGAGCAGTACTTC
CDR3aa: CASSTGGAFYEQYF

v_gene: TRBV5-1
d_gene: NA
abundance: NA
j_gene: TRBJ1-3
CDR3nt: TGCGCCAGCAGCATCGACACATCTGGAAACACCATATATTTT
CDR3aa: CASSIDTSGNTIYF

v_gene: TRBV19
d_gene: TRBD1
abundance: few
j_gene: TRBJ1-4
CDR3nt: TGTGCCAGTAATTCTCCTGGACAGGGGGCTAATGAAAAACTGTTTTTT
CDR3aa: CASNSPGQGANEKLFF

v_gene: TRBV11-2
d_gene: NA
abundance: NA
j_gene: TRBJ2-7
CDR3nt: TGTGCCAGCAGCAACGAACGGACAGAATTAACGGGGGAGCAGTACTTC
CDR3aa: CASSNERTELTGEQYF

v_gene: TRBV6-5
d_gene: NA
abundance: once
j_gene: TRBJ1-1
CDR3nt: TGTGCCAGCAACCTTCGGAGCGGGGGCACTGAAGCTTTCTTT
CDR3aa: CASNLRSGGTEAFF

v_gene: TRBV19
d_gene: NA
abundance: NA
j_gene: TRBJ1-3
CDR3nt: TGTGCCAGTAGCTCAGGGGCGACTGGAAACACCATATATTTT
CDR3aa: CASSSGATGNTIYF

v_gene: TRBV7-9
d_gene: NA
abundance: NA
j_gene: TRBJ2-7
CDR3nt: TGTGCCAGCAGCCCGGGTGGCTACGAGCAGTACTTC
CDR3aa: CASSPGGYEQYF

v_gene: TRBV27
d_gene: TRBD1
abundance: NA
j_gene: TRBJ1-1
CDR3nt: TGTGCCAGCAGTCCCCCCCCCAGGCTACTATTCAAGGGGGCCAATGCTTTCTTT
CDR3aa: CASSPPPRLLFKGANAFF

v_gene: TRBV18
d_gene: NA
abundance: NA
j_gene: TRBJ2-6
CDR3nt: TGTGCCAGCTCACCACCGCCAGGACTCTCTGGGGCCAACGTCCTGACTTTC
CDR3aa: CASSPPPGLSGANVLTF

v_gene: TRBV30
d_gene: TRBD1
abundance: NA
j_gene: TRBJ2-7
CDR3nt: TGTGCCTGGATGGACAGGGGGTTTTGGTACTTC
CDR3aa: CAWMDRGFWYF

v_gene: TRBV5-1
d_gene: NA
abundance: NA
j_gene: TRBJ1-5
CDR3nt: TGCGCCAGCAGCCCGGGGGGTCGCAATCAGCCCCAGCATTTT
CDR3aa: CASSPGGRNQPQHF

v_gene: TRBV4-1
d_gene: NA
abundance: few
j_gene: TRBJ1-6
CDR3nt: TGCGCCAGCAGCTCCAGACAGCTGAGCTCCTATAATTCACCCCTCCACTTT
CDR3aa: CASSSRQLSSYNSPLHF

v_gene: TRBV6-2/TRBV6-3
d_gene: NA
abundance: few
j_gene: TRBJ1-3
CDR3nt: TGTGCCAGCAGTTACTTGGGGAGCTTTATCTCTGGAAACACCATATATTTT
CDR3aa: CASSYLGSFISGNTIYF

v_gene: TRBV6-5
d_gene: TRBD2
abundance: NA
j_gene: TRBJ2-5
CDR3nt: TGTGCCAGCAGTTCCCTGTCTAGCGGGACAAAGACCCAGTACTTC
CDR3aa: CASSSLSSGTKTQYF

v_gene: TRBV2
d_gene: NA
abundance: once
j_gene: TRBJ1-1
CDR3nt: TGTGCCAGCCAGGAGGATCGACAGGAGAAGGCTTTCTTT
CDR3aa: CASQEDRQEKAFF

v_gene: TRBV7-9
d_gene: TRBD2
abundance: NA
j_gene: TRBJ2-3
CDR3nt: TGTGCCAGCAGCTTATTTCCGGGGGGATACACAGATACGCAGTATTTT
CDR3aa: CASSLFPGGYTDTQYF

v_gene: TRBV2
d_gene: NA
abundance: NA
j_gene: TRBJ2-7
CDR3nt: TGTGCCAGCAGTTCCGGCTACGAGCAGTACTTC
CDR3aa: CASSSGYEQYF

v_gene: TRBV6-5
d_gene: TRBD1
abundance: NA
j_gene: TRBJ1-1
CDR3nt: TGTGCCAGCAGTTTAGGACAGGGGGATCCGAACACTGAAGCTTTCTTT
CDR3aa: CASSLGQGDPNTEAFF

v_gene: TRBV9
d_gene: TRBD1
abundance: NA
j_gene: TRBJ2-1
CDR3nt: TGTGCCAGCGGACGGGACAGCCTCAATGAGCAGTTCTTC
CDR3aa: CASGRDSLNEQFF

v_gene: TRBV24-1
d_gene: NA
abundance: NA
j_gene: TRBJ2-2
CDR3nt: TGTGCCACCCCGCGTCCAGCAGGGCTAACCCTAAACACCGGGGAGCTGTTTTTT
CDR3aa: CATPRPAGLTLNTGELFF

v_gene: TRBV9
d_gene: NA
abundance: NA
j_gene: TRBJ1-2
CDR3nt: TGTGCCAGCACCCTGGATTGGGAGAGCTATGGCTACACCTTC
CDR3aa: CASTLDWESYGYTF

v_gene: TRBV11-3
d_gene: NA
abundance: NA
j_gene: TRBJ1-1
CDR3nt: TGTGCCAGCAGCCTTAGGGTGCGGGGGCGGAACACTGAAGCTTTCTTT
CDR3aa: CASSLRVRGRNTEAFF

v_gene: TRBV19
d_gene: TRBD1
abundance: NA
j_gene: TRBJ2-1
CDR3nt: TGTGCCAGTAGTCGGGACAGGAGTTCCTACAATGAGCAGTTCTTC
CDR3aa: CASSRDRSSYNEQFF